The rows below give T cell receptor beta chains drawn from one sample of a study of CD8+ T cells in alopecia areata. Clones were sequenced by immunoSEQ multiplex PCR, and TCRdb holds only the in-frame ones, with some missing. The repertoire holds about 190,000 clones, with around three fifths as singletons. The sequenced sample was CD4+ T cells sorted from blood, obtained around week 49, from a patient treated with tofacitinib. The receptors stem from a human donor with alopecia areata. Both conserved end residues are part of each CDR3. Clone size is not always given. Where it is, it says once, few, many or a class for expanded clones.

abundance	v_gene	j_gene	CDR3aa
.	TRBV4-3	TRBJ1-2	CASSQDGSYGYTF
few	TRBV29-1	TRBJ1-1	CSVVKNSRTVF
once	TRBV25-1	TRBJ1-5	CASSGEGRYQPQHF
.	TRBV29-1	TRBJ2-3	CSVAGTSGGASSLDTQYF
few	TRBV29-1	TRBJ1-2	CSVEPGGGPWGYTF
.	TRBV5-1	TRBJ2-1	CASSFGTSGHEQFF
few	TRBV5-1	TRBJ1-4	CASSWDGSNEKLFF
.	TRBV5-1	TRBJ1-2	CASSTWTGGDYGYTF
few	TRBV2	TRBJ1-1	CASSLQPTGNTEAFF
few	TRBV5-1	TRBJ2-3	CASSLDLTTDTQYF
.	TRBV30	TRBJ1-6	CAWSLGQLNSPLHF
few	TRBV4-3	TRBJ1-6	CASSQEVFSPLHF
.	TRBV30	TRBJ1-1	CAWSWGGYAEAFF
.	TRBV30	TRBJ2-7	CAWSPRAGMAYEQYF
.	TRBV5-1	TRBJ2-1	CASSLGTGQQFF
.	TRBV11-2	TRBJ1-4	CASSLGGWEATNEKLFF
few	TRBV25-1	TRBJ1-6	CASSRGQGGSPLHF
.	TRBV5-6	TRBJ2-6	CASSMPSGANVLTF
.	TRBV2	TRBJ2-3	CASTTRSTDTQYF
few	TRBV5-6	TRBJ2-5	CASSGGTAQETQYF
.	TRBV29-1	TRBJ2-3	CSVGTWQGATDTQYF
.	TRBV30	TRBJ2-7	CAWSVRGSASYEQYF
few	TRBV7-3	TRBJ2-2	CASSLVFRYDTGELFF
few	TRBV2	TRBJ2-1	CASSTNPLVEQFF
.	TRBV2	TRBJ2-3	CASSEALHTDTQYF
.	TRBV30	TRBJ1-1	CAWSRQGAKAFF
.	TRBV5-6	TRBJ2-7	CASSLDYEQYF
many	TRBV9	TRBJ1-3	CASSVEPTGVFGNTIYF
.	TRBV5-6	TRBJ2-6	CASSFYTRARGANVLTF
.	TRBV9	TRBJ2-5	CASSLGSQETQYF
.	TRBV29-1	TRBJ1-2	CSVEHGGVAGYTF
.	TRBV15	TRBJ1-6	CATSREGVWNSPLHF
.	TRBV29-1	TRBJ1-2	CSANSGETHYGYTF
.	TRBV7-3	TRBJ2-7	CASRFPLYMSYEQYF
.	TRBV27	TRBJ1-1	CASSFAPGIEAFF
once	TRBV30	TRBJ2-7	CAWSVRGSSYEQYF
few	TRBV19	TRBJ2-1	CASSPGLAGNEQFF
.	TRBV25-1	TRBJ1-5	CASSAGGQGIHQPQHF
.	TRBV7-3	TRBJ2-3	CASSLAGGSSTDTQYF
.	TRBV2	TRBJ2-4	CASSERDIAKNIQYF
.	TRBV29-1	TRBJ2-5	CSVKAGIETQYF
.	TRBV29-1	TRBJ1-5	CSVGDRNQPQHF
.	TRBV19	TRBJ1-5	CASSIDRVKQPQHF
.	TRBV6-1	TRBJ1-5	CASSEAPDQPQHF
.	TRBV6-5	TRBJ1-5	CASSYDRVQPQHF
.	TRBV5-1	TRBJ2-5	CASSAGGGGTQYF
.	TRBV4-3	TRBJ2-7	CASSQDPVSEQYF
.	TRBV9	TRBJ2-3	CASSVFPKDTQYF
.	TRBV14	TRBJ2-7	CASSQGVRSRDYEQYF
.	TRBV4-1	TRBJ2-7	CASSQEYGSYEQYF
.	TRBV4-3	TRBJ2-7	CASSQVGQGSYEQYF
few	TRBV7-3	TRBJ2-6	CASSLSSGANVLTF